This T cell receptor (beta chain) is from a study of CD8+CD57+ T cells in acquired aplastic anemia. Study at large: On average, sorted CD4+ and CD8+ cells gave 3.2 ug of DNA.

Patients who underwent sequencing had shown CD8+CD57+ cell expansion by flow cytometry. The study sampled blood from patients who had received no therapy. There are 15 residues in the CDR3. Per germline, CDR1 SGHDN and CDR2 FVKESK. Deletions cut 6 bases from V and 3 bases from J, with 15 bases between. Profiling of TCR beta VDJ combinations and CDR3 sequences used genomic DNA as template. TCRdb re-called the reads through MiXCR, storing one row per CDR3 protein. The sample includes some 200,000 distinct CDR3 sequences, over 55% of them seen just once. Remarks on this clonotype: Its target is unknown.

Study results and caveats: The study identified 25 to 30 CD8+ CDR3 sequences shared by patients and controls.

The receptor comes from a human donor with aplastic anemia. Sequencing used sorted CD4+, CD8+, or CD8+CD57+ T cells (not recorded which) from PBMCs. The chain couples TRBV14 to TRBJ2-1, with D possibly being TRBD1 (5 bases). CDR3 region: CASRQTGYIYNEQFF. DNA for the CDR3: TGTGCCAGCAGGCAAACAGGTTACATCTACAATGAGCAGTTCTTC.